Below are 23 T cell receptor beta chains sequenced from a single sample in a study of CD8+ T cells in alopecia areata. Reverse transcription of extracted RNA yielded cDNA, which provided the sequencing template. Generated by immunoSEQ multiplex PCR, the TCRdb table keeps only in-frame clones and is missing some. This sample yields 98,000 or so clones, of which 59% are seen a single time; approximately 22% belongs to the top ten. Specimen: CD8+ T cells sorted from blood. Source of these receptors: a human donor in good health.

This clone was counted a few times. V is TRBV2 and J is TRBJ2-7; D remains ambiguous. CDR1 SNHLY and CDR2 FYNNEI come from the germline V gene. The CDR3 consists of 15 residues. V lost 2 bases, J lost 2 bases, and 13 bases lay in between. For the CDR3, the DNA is TGTGCCAGCAGTGAACCCCCGACAACGCCCTACGAGCAGTACTTC. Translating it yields CASSEPPTTPYEQYF.

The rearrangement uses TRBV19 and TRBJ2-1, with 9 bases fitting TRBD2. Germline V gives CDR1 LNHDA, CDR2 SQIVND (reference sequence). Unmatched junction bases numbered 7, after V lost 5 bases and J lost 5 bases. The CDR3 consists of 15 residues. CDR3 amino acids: CASSPSLAGNNEQFF. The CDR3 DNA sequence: TGTGCCAGTAGTCCTTCTCTAGCGGGGAACAATGAGCAGTTCTTC.

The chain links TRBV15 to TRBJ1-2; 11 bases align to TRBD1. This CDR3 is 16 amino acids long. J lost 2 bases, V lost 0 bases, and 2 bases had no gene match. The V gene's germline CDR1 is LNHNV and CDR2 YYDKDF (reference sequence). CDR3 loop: CATSRDWTGGNYGYTF. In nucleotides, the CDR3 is TGTGCCACCAGCAGAGATTGGACAGGGGGCAACTATGGCTACACCTTC. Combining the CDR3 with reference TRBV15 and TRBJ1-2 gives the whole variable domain DAMVIQNPRYQVTQFGKPVTLSCSQTLNHNVMYWYQQKSSQAPKLLFHYYDKDFNNEADTPDNFQSRRPNTSFCFLDIRSPGLGDTAMYLCATSRDWTGGNYGYTFGSGTRLTVV.

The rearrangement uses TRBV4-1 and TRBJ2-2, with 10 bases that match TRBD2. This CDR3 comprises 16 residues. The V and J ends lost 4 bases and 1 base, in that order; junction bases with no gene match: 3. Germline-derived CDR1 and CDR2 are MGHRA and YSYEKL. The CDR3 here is CASSPRLAGNTGELFF. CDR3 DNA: TGCGCCAGCAGCCCCCGACTAGCGGGGAACACCGGGGAGCTGTTTTTT.

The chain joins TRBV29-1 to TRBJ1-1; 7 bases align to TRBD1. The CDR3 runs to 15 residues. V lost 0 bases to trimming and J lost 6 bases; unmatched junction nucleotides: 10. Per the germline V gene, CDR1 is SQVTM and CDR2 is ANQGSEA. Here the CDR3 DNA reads TGCAGCGTTGAAGATACGGCAGGGGGTTCCCCTGAAGCTTTCTTT. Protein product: CSVEDTAGGSPEAFF.

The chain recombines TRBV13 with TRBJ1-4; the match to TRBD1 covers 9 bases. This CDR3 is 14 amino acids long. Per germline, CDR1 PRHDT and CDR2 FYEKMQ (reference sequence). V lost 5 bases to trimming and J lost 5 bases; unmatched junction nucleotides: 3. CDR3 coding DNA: TGTGCCAGCAGCGGGACAGGGCCGAATGAAAAACTGTTTTTT. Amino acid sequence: CASSGTGPNEKLFF.

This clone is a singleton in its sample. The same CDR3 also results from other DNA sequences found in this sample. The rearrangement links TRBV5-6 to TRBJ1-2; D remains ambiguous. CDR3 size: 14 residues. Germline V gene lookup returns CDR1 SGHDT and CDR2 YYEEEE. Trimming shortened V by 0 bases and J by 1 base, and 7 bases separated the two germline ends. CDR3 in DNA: TGTGCCAGCAGCTTGGGGCGGATTAACTATGGCTACACCTTC. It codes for CASSLGRINYGYTF.

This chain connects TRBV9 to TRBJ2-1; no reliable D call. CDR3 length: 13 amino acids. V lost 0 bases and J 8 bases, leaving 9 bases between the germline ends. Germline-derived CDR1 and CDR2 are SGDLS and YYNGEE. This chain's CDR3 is CASSVEFSYEQFF. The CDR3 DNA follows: TGTGCCAGCAGCGTAGAGTTTAGCTATGAGCAGTTCTTC.

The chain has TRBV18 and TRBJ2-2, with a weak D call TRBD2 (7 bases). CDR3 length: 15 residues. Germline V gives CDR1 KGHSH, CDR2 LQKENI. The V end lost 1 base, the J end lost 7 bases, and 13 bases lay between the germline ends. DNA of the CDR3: TGTGCCAGCTCACCACGGGGGGGCCTCGGCGGGGAGCTGTTTTTT. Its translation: CASSPRGGLGGELFF.

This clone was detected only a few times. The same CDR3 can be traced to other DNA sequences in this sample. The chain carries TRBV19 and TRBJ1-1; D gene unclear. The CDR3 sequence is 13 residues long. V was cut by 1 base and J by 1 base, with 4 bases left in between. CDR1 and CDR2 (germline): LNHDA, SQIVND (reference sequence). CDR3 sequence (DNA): TGTGCCAGTAGTATAGGTGGGAACACTGAAGCTTTCTTT. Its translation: CASSIGGNTEAFF.

CDR3 residues: CASSVGGYHQPQHF. DNA for the CDR3: TGTGCCAGCAGCGTAGGGGGGTATCATCAGCCCCAGCATTTT. This chain links TRBV9 with TRBJ1-5; D is perhaps TRBD1 (5 bases). This CDR3 region has 14 residues. Germline CDR1 reads SGDLS; CDR2 reads YYNGEE. The ends were cut back, 0 bases at V and 5 bases at J, with 9 bases in the middle.

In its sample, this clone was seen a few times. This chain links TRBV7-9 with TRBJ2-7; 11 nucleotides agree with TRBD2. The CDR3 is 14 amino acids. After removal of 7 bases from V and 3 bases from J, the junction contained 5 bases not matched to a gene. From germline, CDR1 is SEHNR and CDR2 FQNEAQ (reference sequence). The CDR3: CASIPLAGGYEQYF. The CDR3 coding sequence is TGTGCCAGCATTCCCCTAGCGGGGGGCTACGAGCAGTACTTC.

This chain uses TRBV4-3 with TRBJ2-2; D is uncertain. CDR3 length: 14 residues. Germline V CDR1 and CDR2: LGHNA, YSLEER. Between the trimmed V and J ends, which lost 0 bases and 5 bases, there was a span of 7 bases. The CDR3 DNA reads TGCGCCAGCAGCCAAGATATAGGGACCGGGGAGCTGTTTTTT. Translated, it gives CASSQDIGTGELFF.

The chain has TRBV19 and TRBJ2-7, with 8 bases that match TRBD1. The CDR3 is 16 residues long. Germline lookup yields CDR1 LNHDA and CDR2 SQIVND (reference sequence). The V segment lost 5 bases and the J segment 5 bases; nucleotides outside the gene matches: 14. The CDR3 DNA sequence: TGTGCCAGTAGTTTTTTAAGCCGGACAGGGTTCAACGAGCAGTACTTC. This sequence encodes CASSFLSRTGFNEQYF.

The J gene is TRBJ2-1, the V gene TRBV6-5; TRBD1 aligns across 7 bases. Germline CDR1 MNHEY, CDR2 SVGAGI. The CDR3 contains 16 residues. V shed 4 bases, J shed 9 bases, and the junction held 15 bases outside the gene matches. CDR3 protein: CASSLRLWDRVCEQFF. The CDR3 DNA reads TGTGCCAGCAGTTTGCGTCTATGGGACAGAGTATGTGAGCAGTTCTTC.

The CDR3 region has the DNA TGTGCCATCAGTGAGGGACCACAAGAGACCCAGTACTTC. Its translation is CAISEGPQETQYF. The chain recombines TRBV10-3 with TRBJ2-5; no reliable D call. Between the trimmed V and J ends, which lost 2 bases and 2 bases, there was a span of 6 bases. The CDR3 loop spans 13 amino acids. Germline V lookup: CDR1 ENHRY, CDR2 SYGVKD.

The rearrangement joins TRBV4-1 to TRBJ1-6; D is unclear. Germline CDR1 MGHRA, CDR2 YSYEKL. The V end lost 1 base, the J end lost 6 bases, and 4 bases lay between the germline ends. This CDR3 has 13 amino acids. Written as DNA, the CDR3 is TGCGCCAGCAGCCAAGCGGCTAATTCACCCCTCCACTTT. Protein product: CASSQAANSPLHF.

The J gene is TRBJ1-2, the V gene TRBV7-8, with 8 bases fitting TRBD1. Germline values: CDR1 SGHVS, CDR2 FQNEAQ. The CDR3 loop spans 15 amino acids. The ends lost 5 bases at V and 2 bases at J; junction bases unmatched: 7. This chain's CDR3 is CASSLRTGTNYGYTF. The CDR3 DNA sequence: TGTGCCAGCAGCCTACGGACAGGGACCAACTATGGCTACACCTTC.

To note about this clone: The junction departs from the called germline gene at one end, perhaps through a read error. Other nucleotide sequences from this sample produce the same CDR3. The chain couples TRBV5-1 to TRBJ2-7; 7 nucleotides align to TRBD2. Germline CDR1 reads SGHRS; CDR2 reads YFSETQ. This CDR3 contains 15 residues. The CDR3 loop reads CASSLRQGGTYEQYF. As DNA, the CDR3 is TGCGCCAGCAGCTTGAGGCAGGGAGGGACCTACGAACAGTACTTC. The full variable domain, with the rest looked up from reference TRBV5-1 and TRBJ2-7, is KAGVTQTPRYLIKTRGQQVTLSCSPISGHRSVSWYQQTPGQGLQFLFEYFSETQRNKGNFPGRFSGRQFSNSRSEMNVSTLELGDSALYLCASSLRQGGTYEQYFGPGTRLTVT.

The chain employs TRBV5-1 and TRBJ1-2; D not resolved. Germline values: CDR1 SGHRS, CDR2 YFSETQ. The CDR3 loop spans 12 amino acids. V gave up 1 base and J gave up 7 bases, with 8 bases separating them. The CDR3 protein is CASSLIGSGYTF. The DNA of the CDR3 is TGCGCCAGCAGCTTGATAGGATCTGGCTACACCTTC.

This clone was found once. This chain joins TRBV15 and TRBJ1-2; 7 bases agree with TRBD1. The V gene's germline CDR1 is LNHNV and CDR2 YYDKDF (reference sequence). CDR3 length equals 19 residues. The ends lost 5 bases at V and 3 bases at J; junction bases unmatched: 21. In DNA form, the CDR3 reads TGTGCCACCAGCCCTCCCAGGGGGGTTCATGAGCCCCTATACTATGGCTACACCTTC. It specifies CATSPPRGVHEPLYYGYTF.

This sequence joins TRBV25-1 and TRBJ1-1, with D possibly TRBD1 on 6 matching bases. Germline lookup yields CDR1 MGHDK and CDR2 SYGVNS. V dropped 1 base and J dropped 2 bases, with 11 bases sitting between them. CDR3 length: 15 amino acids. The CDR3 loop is CASSESAGVNTEAFF. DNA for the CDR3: TGTGCCAGCAGTGAATCGGCAGGGGTAAACACTGAAGCTTTCTTT.

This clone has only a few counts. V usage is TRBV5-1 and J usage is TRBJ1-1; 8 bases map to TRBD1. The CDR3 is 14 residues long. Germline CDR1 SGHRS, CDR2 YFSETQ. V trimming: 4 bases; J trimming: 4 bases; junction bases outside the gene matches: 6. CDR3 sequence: CASSLTGDGTEAFF. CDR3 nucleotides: TGCGCCAGCAGCCTGACAGGGGATGGCACTGAAGCTTTCTTT. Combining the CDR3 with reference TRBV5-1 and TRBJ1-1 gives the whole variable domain KAGVTQTPRYLIKTRGQQVTLSCSPISGHRSVSWYQQTPGQGLQFLFEYFSETQRNKGNFPGRFSGRQFSNSRSEMNVSTLELGDSALYLCASSLTGDGTEAFFGQGTRLTVV.